This T cell receptor (beta chain) was sequenced during a study of siplizumab effects on memory and regulatory T cells. Notes on the study in general: Siplizumab significantly reduced alloreactive sequences traceable to unstimulated CD4+ memory cells.

The CDR3 runs to 13 residues. The germline CDR1 and CDR2 sequences are SNHLY and FYNNEI. Unmatched junction bases numbered 6, after V lost 7 bases and J lost 7 bases. TCR templates numbering some 10^5 were assayed per sample. Clones were sequenced by immunoSEQ multiplex PCR, and TCRdb holds only the in-frame ones, with some missing. The sample yields roughly 110,000 clones, around 95% seen once. This clone was detected once. Its specificity is unknown. This rearrangement joins TRBV2 to TRBJ2-5; 10 positions agree with TRBD2. Sequencing was performed on non-Treg CD4+ T cells sorted from blood. This receptor was taken from a human donor in good health. The CDR3 nucleotides read TGTGCCAGCACCCTAGCGGGGGACGGGACCCAGTACTTC. Protein product: CASTLAGDGTQYF.